These 10 T cell receptor beta chains originate from one sample sequenced in a study of CD8+CD57+ T cells in acquired aplastic anemia. TCR beta VDJ and CDR3 profiling used genomic DNA as template. One entry per CDR3 protein, called by TCRdb with MiXCR from the reads. The data hold around 170,000 distinct CDR3 sequences, with under 55% observed a single time. The sequenced material came from sorted CD4+, CD8+, or CD8+CD57+ T cells (not recorded which) from PBMCs. The source of these receptors is a human donor in good health.

This clonotype has just a few counts. The V and J genes are TRBV25-1 and TRBJ2-1; 8 nucleotides align to TRBD2. CDR3 size: 13 residues. With V trimmed by 5 bases and J by 7 bases, 4 bases remained unmatched. Germline V gene sequence: CDR1 MGHDK, CDR2 SYGVNS. The CDR3 loop is CASSLLAGNEQFF. For the CDR3, the DNA is TGTGCCAGCAGTCTCTTAGCGGGGAATGAGCAGTTCTTC.

The V and J genes are TRBV2 and TRBJ2-5; possible D gene TRBD2, 6 bases. The ends were cut back, 4 bases at V and 5 bases at J, with 11 bases in the middle. Germline values: CDR1 SNHLY, CDR2 FYNNEI. The CDR3 contains 13 residues. The CDR3 is CASSGPEGETQYF. The CDR3 coding sequence is TGTGCCAGCAGTGGTCCGGAGGGGGAGACCCAGTACTTC.

V gene TRBV7-3 combines with J gene TRBJ1-1; D perhaps matches TRBD1 (6 bases). Trimming took off 5 bases at V and 5 bases at J, with 12 bases between the two ends. This CDR3 has 13 residues. Germline V CDR1 and CDR2: SGHTA, FQGTGA. This CDR3 is CASSAGGRTEAFF. CDR3 in DNA: TGTGCCAGCAGCGCGGGGGGGCGGACTGAAGCTTTCTTT. Supplemented by reference TRBV7-3 and TRBJ1-1, the full variable domain reads GAGVSQTPSNKVTEKGKYVELRCDPISGHTALYWYRQSLGQGPEFLIYFQGTGAADDSGLPNDRFFAVRPEGSVSTLKIQRTERGDSAVYLCASSAGGRTEAFFGQGTRLTVV.

V and J are TRBV10-3 and TRBJ2-7; 10 bases map to TRBD1. The germline V gene has CDR1 ENHRY and CDR2 SYGVKD. Losses at the gene ends were 10 bases for V and 2 bases for J; bases not matched to a gene: 20. CDR3 length: 18 residues. CDR3 region: CATGSLMIRDRGTYEQYF. The DNA of the CDR3 is TGTGCCACCGGCAGCCTGATGATCCGGGACAGGGGAACCTACGAGCAGTACTTC.

This clonotype was counted ten times or more. J is TRBJ2-7 and V is TRBV19; 7 nucleotides match TRBD2. This CDR3 region has 15 residues. After removal of 0 bases from V and 0 bases from J, the junction contained 2 bases not matched to a gene. Per germline, CDR1 LNHDA and CDR2 SQIVND (reference sequence). The CDR3 loop is CASSIEAGASYEQYF. CDR3 DNA: TGTGCCAGTAGTATAGAGGCGGGAGCCTCCTACGAGCAGTACTTC. Together with reference TRBV19 and TRBJ2-7, the CDR3 gives the full variable domain: DGGITQSPKYLFRKEGQNVTLSCEQNLNHDAMYWYRQDPGQGLRLIYYSQIVNDFQKGDIAEGYSVSREKKESFPLTVTSAQKNPTAFYLCASSIEAGASYEQYFGPGTRLTVT.

The CDR3 here is CATSDLNDRGLYGYTF. In DNA, the CDR3 is TGTGCCACCAGTGATTTGAACGACAGGGGGCTCTATGGCTACACCTTC. This chain connects TRBV24-1 to TRBJ1-2; 10 positions match TRBD1. Germline assignment: CDR1 KGHDR and CDR2 SFDVKD. The CDR3 has 16 residues. J was trimmed by 4 bases and V by 0 bases; bases with no gene match: 4.

This chain connects TRBV2 to TRBJ2-3, with TRBD2 matching over 7 bases. Germline V gene sequence: CDR1 SNHLY, CDR2 FYNNEI. This CDR3 has 14 residues. J lost 2 bases, V lost 4 bases, and 3 bases had no gene match. CDR3 residues: CASSGLAHTDTQYF. The CDR3 bases are TGTGCCAGCAGTGGACTAGCCCACACAGATACGCAGTATTTT. Filled out from reference TRBV2 and TRBJ2-3, the complete variable domain reads EPEVTQTPSHQVTQMGQEVILRCVPISNHLYFYWYRQILGQKVEFLVSFYNNEISEKSEIFDDQFSVERPDGSNFTLKIRSTKLEDSAMYFCASSGLAHTDTQYFGPGTRLTVL.

Regarding this clonotype: Just one base apart from a much larger clone, this may be a read error. V is TRBV5-1 and J is TRBJ2-6; D may be TRBD1 (6 bases). CDR3 length: 19 residues. Germline CDR1 reads SGHRS; CDR2 reads YFSETQ. The CDR3 sequence: CASRGGVNQGLAGANILTF. The CDR3 DNA sequence: TGCGCCAGCAGGGGTGGAGTCAACCAGGGGCTGGCTGGGGCCAACATCCTGACTTTC. Complete variable domain (other parts from reference TRBV5-1 and TRBJ2-6): KAGVTQTPRYLIKTRGQQVTLSCSPISGHRSVSWYQQTPGQGLQFLFEYFSETQRNKGNFPGRFSGRQFSNSRSEMNVSTLELGDSALYLCASRGGVNQGLAGANILTFGAGSRLTVL.

This clonotype was seen only a few times. This chain connects TRBV6-1 to TRBJ1-3; D possibly corresponds to TRBD1 (5 bases). The CDR3 sequence is 14 residues long. Deletions cut 5 bases from V and 2 bases from J, with 10 bases between. Germline assignment: CDR1 MNHNS and CDR2 SASEGT. CDR3 nucleotides: TGTGCCAGCAGTCAGACAGTTACTGGAAACACCATATATTTT. Translation: CASSQTVTGNTIYF.

The chain recombines TRBV14 with TRBJ2-6; D is perhaps TRBD2 (5 bases). The CDR3 loop spans 15 amino acids. V dropped 3 bases and J dropped 2 bases, with 8 bases sitting between them. From germline, CDR1 is SGHDN and CDR2 FVKESK. DNA for the CDR3: TGTGCCAGCAGCCATGGAGCGGCTGGGGCCAACGTCCTGACTTTC. Amino acid sequence: CASSHGAAGANVLTF.